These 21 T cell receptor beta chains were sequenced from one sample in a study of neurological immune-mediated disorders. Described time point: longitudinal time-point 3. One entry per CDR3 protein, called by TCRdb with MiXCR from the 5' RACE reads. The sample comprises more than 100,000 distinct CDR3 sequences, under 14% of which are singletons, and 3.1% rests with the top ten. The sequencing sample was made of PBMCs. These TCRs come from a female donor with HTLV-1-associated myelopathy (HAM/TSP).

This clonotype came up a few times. The CDR3 is CASSLDRGRTGNTIYF. The CDR3 region has the DNA TGTGCCAGCAGTTTAGATCGGGGCCGGACTGGAAACACCATATATTTT. J is TRBJ1-3 and V is TRBV12-3 or TRBV12-4; maybe TRBD1 (5 bases). The CDR3 consists of 16 residues. Between the trimmed V and J ends, which lost 1 base and 2 bases, there was a span of 12 bases.

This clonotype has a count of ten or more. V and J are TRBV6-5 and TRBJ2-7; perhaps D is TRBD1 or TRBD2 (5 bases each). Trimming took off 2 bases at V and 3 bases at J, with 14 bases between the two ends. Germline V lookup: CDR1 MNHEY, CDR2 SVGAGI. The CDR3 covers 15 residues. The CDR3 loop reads CASSYGAPDYYEQYF. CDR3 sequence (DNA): TGTGCCAGCAGTTACGGGGCCCCCGACTACTACGAGCAGTACTTC.

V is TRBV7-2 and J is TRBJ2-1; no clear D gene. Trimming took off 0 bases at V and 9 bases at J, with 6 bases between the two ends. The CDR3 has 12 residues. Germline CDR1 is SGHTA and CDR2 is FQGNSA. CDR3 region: CASSLARSEQFF. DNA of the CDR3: TGTGCCAGCAGCTTAGCGAGGAGTGAGCAGTTCTTC. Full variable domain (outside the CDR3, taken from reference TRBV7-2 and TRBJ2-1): GAGVSQSPSNKVTEKGKDVELRCDPISGHTALYWYRQSLGQGLEFLIYFQGNSAPDKSGLPSDRFSAERTGGSVSTLTIQRTQQEDSAVYLCASSLARSEQFFGPGTRLTVL.

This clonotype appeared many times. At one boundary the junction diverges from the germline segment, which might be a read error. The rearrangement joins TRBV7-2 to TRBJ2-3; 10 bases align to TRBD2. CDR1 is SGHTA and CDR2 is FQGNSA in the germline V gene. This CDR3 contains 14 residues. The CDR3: CVSRPGTSADTQYF. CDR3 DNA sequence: TGTGTCAGCAGGCCCGGGACTAGCGCGGATACGCAGTATTTT.

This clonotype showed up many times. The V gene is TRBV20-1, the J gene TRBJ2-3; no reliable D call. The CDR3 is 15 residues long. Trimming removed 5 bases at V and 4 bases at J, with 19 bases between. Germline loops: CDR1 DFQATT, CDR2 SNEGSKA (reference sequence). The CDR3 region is CSAGRPRPTPDTQYF. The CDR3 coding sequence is TGCAGTGCTGGTAGACCCCGTCCCACCCCAGATACGCAGTATTTT.

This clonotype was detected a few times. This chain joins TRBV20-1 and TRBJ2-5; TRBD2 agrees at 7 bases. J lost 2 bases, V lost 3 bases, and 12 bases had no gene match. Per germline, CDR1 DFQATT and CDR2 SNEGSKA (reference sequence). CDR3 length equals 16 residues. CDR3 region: CSASLVAGVKQETQYF. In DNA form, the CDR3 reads TGCAGTGCTAGCTTGGTCGCGGGGGTTAAACAAGAGACCCAGTACTTC.

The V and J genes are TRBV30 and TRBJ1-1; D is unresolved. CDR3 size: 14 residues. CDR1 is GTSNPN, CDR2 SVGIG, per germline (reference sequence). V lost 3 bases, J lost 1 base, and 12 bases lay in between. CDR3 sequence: CAWRLGGWNTEAFF. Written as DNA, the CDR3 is TGTGCCTGGAGGTTGGGCGGTTGGAACACTGAAGCTTTCTTT.

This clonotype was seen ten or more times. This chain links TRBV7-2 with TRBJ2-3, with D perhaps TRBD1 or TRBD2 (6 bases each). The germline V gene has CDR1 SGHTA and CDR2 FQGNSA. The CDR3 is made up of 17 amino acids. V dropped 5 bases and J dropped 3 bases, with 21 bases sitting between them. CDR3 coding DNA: TGTGCCAGCAGCCCCCGGATGGGGGGCGCCGATACAGATACGCAGTATTTT. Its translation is CASSPRMGGADTDTQYF.

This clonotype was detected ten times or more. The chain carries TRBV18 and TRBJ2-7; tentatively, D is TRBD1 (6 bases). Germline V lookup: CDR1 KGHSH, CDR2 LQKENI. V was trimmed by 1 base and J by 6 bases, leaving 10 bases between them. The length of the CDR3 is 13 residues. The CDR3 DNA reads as TGTGCCAGCTCACCACAACAGGGTGCCGAGCAGTACTTC. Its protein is CASSPQQGAEQYF.

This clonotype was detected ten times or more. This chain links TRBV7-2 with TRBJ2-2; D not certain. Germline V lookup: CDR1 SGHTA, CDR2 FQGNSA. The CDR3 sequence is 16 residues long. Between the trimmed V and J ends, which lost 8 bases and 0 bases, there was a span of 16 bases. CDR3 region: CASYRTSWANTGELFF. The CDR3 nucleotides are TGTGCCAGCTATCGAACGTCTTGGGCGAACACCGGGGAGCTGTTTTTT.

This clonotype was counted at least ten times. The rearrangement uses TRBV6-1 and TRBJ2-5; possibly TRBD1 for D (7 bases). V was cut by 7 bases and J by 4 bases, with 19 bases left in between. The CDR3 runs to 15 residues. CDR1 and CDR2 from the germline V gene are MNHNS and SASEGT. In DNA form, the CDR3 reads TGTGCCAGCACGAACAGGGGCCAAGCGGGAGAGACCCAGTACTTC. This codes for CASTNRGQAGETQYF.

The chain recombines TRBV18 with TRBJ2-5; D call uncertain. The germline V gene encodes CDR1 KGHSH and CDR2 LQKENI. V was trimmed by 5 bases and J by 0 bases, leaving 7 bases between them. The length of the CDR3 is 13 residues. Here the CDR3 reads CASSSTHQETQYF. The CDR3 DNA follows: TGTGCCAGCTCATCAACCCACCAAGAGACCCAGTACTTC.

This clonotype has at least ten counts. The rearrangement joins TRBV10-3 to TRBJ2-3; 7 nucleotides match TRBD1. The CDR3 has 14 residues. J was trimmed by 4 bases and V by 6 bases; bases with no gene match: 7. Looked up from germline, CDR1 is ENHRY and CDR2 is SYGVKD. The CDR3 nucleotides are TGTGCCATCAGAAACCAGCAGGGGGCAGATACGCAGTATTTT. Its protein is CAIRNQQGADTQYF.

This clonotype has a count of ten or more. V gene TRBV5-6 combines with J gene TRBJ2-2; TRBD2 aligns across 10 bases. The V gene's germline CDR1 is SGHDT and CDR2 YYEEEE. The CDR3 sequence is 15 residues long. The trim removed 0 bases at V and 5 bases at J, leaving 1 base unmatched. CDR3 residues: CASSLGLAGTGELFF. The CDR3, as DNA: TGTGCCAGCAGCTTGGGACTAGCGGGTACCGGGGAGCTGTTTTTT.

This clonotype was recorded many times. The DNA for the CDR3 is TGTGCCAGCAGTGAAGCGTGGGACCAGCGGGGGGGCCAAAACATTCAGTACTTC. This translates into CASSEAWDQRGGQNIQYF. The chain recombines TRBV2 with TRBJ2-4; 10 bases map to TRBD2. The germline CDR1 and CDR2 sequences are SNHLY and FYNNEI. The CDR3 length is 18 residues. J lost 5 bases, V lost 0 bases, and 10 bases had no gene match.

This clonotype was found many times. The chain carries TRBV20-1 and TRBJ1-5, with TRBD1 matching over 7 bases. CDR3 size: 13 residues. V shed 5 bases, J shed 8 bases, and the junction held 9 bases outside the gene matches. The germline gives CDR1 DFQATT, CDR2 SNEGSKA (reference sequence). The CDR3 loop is CSAPRQGLKPQHF. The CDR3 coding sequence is TGCAGTGCTCCTAGACAGGGCTTGAAGCCCCAGCATTTT.

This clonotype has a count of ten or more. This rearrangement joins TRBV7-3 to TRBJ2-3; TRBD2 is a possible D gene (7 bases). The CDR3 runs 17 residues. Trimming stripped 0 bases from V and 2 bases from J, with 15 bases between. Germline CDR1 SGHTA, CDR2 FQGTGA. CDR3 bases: TGTGCCAGCAGCTTAACGTTTTCGGGGGGCTACACAGATACGCAGTATTTT. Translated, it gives CASSLTFSGGYTDTQYF.

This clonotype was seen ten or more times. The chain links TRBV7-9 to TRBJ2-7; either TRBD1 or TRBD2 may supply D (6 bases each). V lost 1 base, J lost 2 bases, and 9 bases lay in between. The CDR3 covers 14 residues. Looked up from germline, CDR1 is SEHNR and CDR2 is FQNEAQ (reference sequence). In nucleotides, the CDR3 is TGTGCCAGCAGCTTAGGGGGGGCCGCCTACGAGCAGTACTTC. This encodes CASSLGGAAYEQYF. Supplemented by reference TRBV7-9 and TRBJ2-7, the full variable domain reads DTGVSQNPRHKITKRGQNVTFRCDPISEHNRLYWYRQTLGQGPEFLTYFQNEAQLEKSRLLSDRFSAERPKGSFSTLEIQRTEQGDSAMYLCASSLGGAAYEQYFGPGTRLTVT.

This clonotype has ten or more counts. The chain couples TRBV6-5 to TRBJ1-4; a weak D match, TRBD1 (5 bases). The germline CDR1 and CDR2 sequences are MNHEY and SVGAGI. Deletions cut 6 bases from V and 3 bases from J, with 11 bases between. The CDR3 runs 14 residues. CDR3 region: CASRSTAPNEKLFF. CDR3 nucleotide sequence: TGTGCCAGCAGGTCGACAGCACCTAATGAAAAACTGTTTTTT.

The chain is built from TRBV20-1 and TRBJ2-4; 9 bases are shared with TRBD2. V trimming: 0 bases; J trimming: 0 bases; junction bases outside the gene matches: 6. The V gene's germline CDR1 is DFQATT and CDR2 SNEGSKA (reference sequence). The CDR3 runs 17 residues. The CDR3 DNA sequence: TGCAGTGCTAGAGACATAGCGGGGGAGATAGCCAAAAACATTCAGTACTTC. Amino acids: CSARDIAGEIAKNIQYF.

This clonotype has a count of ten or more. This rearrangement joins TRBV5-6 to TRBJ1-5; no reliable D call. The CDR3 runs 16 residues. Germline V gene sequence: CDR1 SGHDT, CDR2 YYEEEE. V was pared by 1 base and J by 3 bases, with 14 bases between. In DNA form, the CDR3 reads TGTGCCAGCAGCTTGCGACGGAGGTTGGACAATCAGCCCCAGCATTTT. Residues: CASSLRRRLDNQPQHF.